This is a list of T cell receptor beta chains from one sample in a study of radiotherapy plus CTLA-4 blockade in lung cancer. TCRdb keeps only in-frame clones here, not all; method: immunoSEQ multiplex PCR. The table shows around 59,000 clones, with 72% occurring only once. Sample: peripheral blood, taken from a patient treated with radiotherapy plus ipilimumab. These receptors originate from a human donor with non-small cell lung cancer whose response to radiotherapy plus ipilimumab could not be evaluated. CDR3s include the opening cysteine and the closing phenylalanine or tryptophan. A D gene is named only where the DNA matches it firmly. Clone size, where shown, is once, few, many, or a class for clones that have expanded.

-	TRBJ2-2	TRBV6-1	-	TGTGCCAGCAGTCCACCAGGGGCCGGGGAGCTGTTTTTT	CASSPPGAGELFF
-	TRBJ2-3	TRBV5-1	TRBD2	TGCGCCAGCAGCTTCCCGGCGGGAGGGCTGGATACGCAGTATTTT	CASSFPAGGLDTQYF
-	TRBJ2-7	TRBV30	-	TGTGCCTGGAAACCGGGTATCTACGAGCAGTACTTC	CAWKPGIYEQYF
once	TRBJ1-2	TRBV5-6	-	TGTGCCAGCAGCTTCCCCATTTGGATCCGGGGAAACTATGGCTACACCTTC	CASSFPIWIRGNYGYTF
-	TRBJ1-5	TRBV7-2	TRBD1	TGTGCCAGCAGCCCCGGACAGGTCAATCAGCCCCAGCATTTT	CASSPGQVNQPQHF
few	TRBJ2-7	TRBV19	-	TGTGCCAGTAGTATGGGTCCACAGAGAGAGCAGTACTTC	CASSMGPQREQYF
-	TRBJ2-7	TRBV14	-	TGTGCCAGCAGCCCCCAGGACACGCCAGGCTACGAGCAGTACTTC	CASSPQDTPGYEQYF
-	TRBJ1-2	TRBV6-5	-	TGTGCCAGCAGTTACTCCCGGGGTGACTATGGCTACACCTTC	CASSYSRGDYGYTF
few	TRBJ2-3	TRBV6-1	TRBD1	TGTGCCAGCAGTGAAAGAAGGTCGGGACAGGGGGCGAATACGCAGTATTTT	CASSERRSGQGANTQYF
-	TRBJ1-1	TRBV2	-	TGTGCCAGCGTCGGAGAGGTGAACACTGAAGCTTTCTTT	CASVGEVNTEAFF
-	TRBJ2-5	TRBV19	TRBD2	TGTGCCAGTAGTTCACGGGGGGGCGAGACCCAGTACTTC	CASSSRGGETQYF
few	TRBJ1-6	TRBV5-1	-	TGCGCCAGCAGCCACGACAGGAAGGGAACTTCACCCCTCCACTTT	CASSHDRKGTSPLHF
-	TRBJ2-1	TRBV7-2	-	TGTGCCAGCACCAAACATGCCATCTCCAACAATGAGCAGTTCTTC	CASTKHAISNNEQFF
-	TRBJ1-1	TRBV15	TRBD1	TGTGCCACCAGCAGCGGACAGGGGAGAGTGGCTTTCTTT	CATSSGQGRVAFF
-	TRBJ1-1	TRBV5-6	TRBD1	TGTGCCAGCAGCCCCCTTTTCCGACAGGGGGCAAGGAACACTGAAGCTTTCTTT	CASSPLFRQGARNTEAFF
-	TRBJ2-7	TRBV6-6	-	TGTGCCAGCAGTTACTCGCAGGGCCGCTACGAGCAGTACTTC	CASSYSQGRYEQYF
-	TRBJ2-7	TRBV6-6	TRBD1	TGTGCCAGCACCGTGGGACAGGGGGCGTGGGAGCAGTACTTC	CASTVGQGAWEQYF
-	TRBJ1-4	TRBV4-3	TRBD1	TGCGCCAGCAGCCAAGGGGGACAGTTTACCGAAAAACTGTTTTTT	CASSQGGQFTEKLFF
-	TRBJ1-3	TRBV11-2	-	TGTGCCAGCAGCCCCCTAGTGGAGAGAGCCCGCCGAACCATATATTTT	CASSPLVERARRTIYF
-	TRBJ2-1	TRBV5-1	-	TGCGCCAGCAGCTTGGCCGGCGGGAATTCATACAATGAGCAGTTCTTC	CASSLAGGNSYNEQFF
-	TRBJ2-3	TRBV10-3	-	TGTGCCATCAAGACCCTAAGCGGCACAGATACGCAGTATTTT	CAIKTLSGTDTQYF
-	TRBJ2-6	TRBV7-6	TRBD1	TGTGCCAGCAGCCCGTACCTGGGACAGGACCTATCTGGGGCCAACGTCCTGACTTTC	CASSPYLGQDLSGANVLTF
-	TRBJ2-7	TRBV5-1	TRBD1	TGCGCCAGCAGCGAGGGACAGGGGTCCTACGAGCAGTACTTC	CASSEGQGSYEQYF
-	TRBJ1-5	TRBV21-1	-	TGTGCCAGCCCTACCGCCCACCGACAGGGATCCCATCAGCCCCAGCATTTT	CASPTAHRQGSHQPQHF
-	TRBJ2-2	TRBV5-1	TRBD2	TGCGCCAGCAGGGCGGGAGGGGCGAACACCGGGGAGCTGTTTTTT	CASRAGGANTGELFF
-	TRBJ1-2	TRBV28	-	TGTGCCAGCACCCCGAGGACAGATGGCTACACCTTC	CASTPRTDGYTF
-	TRBJ1-2	TRBV5-1	-	TGCGCCAGCAGCCCCATTTTTGATGGAGCCTCTAACTATGGCTACACCTTC	CASSPIFDGASNYGYTF
-	TRBJ2-6	TRBV7-3	TRBD1	TGTGCCAGCAGCCCCAGGGGACAGGGGGCTTATGGGGCCAACGTCCTGACTTTC	CASSPRGQGAYGANVLTF
-	TRBJ1-2	TRBV6-1	TRBD1	TGTGCCAGCAGTGGGGGACAGGGGATCTATGGCTACACCTTC	CASSGGQGIYGYTF
-	TRBJ2-7	TRBV6-5	-	TGTGCCAGCAGATTGACAGCCGCCTACGAGCAGTACTTC	CASRLTAAYEQYF
once	TRBJ2-1	TRBV5-1	-	TGCGCCAGCAGGGTCGCGGACAACAATGAGCAGTTCTTC	CASRVADNNEQFF
-	TRBJ1-2	TRBV19	-	TGTGCCAGTAGTATATCGGGGGGCCTCTATGGCTACACCTTC	CASSISGGLYGYTF
few	TRBJ2-1	TRBV4-1	TRBD2	TGCGCCAGCAGCCATCCAGCTAGCGGTTCCTACAATGAGCAGTTCTTC	CASSHPASGSYNEQFF
few	TRBJ1-5	TRBV10-3	-	TGTGCCATCAGTCTCACAGGGAGCAATCAGCCCCAGCATTTT	CAISLTGSNQPQHF